Included here is one TCR beta chain sequence, with context. This clone's antigen is unknown. No qualities accompany the bases; no much larger clone lies one base away. The data are from a study of PD-1 blockade in classical Hodgkin lymphoma (dated by TCRdb to 2018 to 2021). Broadly, across the study: Nivolumab dosing was 3 mg/kg intravenously every 2 weeks, continuing until either disease progression or unacceptable toxicity. The study used CyTOF and TCR beta sequencing to define a peripheral blood immune signature of response to PD-1 blockade in classical Hodgkin lymphoma.

Read against the paper, the sample's time point label means: cycle 2 day 1 (C2D1) of nivolumab. Relapse after autologous stem cell transplantation had occurred in all trial patients, and cohorts A, B and C were distinguished by prior brentuximab vedotin exposure. The trial cohort included fewer than 65 patients with relapsed/refractory classical Hodgkin lymphoma, and each patient had a best overall response of complete response, partial response or progressive disease. Trial patients were treated with single-agent nivolumab in the multi-cohort phase II CheckMate 205 trial. An independent review committee assessed best overall response using the 2007 International Working Group response criteria. Trial PBMCs were collected just before the start of nivolumab (C1D1) and during therapy at cycle 2 day 1 and cycle 4 day 1. Peripheral blood was collected in 8 mL Vacutainer Cell Preparation Tubes, from which PBMCs were isolated by centrifugation and then cryopreserved.

The paper as a whole reports these results and caveats: Trial patients with a complete response had baseline diversity similar to that of newly diagnosed patients, while partial responders and progressors had significantly lower diversity. Baseline TCR diversity was reported to be lower in newly diagnosed patients than in healthy donors and to be lower still in relapsed/refractory patients. Lower diversity was observed in patients in whom nivolumab was started less than 1 year after ASCT, and these patients were excluded from later analyses so that confounding by immune reconstitution would be avoided. A significant rise by C4D1 was seen in CD4+ but not CD8+ TCR diversity (p=0.0027 vs p=0.16), with the rise being most apparent in complete responders (p=0.02). Only a single clinical trial cohort was studied, and what caused the repertoire differences, possibly disease activity or prior therapy, remained undefined.

The Qiagen DNeasy kit was used to extract genomic DNA from unsorted PBMCs and from the negatively selected CD4+ and CD8+ fractions. TCR beta CDR3 regions were subjected to amplification by immunoSEQ multiplex PCR with primers that anneal to V and J segments. A synthetic immune receptor repertoire was used to minimize amplification bias, and remaining bias was computationally removed after sequencing. The published analysis was carried out like this. Custom Python scripts were used to quantify repertoire diversity as the Shannon entropy index. Unsorted, CD4+ and CD8+ repertoires were examined separately, except in combined analyses, for which CD4+ and CD8+ sequences were merged in silico. Clonal expansion was defined as a frequency increase of at least 2-fold after treatment compared with C1D1, and clones undetected at baseline were assigned a pseudocount of 0.5. Singleton clones were defined as clones with 0 or 1 copy at C1D1, and non-singleton clones were defined as clones with 2 or more copies. Clones expanded in unsorted samples were assigned a CD4+, CD8+ or unknown annotation through matching of protein sequences in sorted samples from the same patient. Diversity changes from C1D1 to C4D1 were tested in paired samples using Wilcoxon tests. The immuneACCESS repertoire file appears here via TCRdb, limited to in-frame rearrangements. These files lack a portion of the clones; in checked studies, under half of the deficit traces to unresolved V genes, and the cause of the others is not known. The V and J calls and the clone size are those of that table, but D and trimming were determined from the DNA. The sample table records 90,000 to 130,000 clones; 80% to 90% of these occur just once. The ten largest clones capture just under 20% of the sample.

The starting material was peripheral blood mononuclear cells (PBMCs), obtained before the second cycle of nivolumab. This sequence originates from a human donor with classical Hodgkin lymphoma.

The CDR3 corresponds to CASSLSGQGYYNEQFF. The sequenced DNA: TGTGCCAGCAGTTTATCGGGGCAGGGGTATTACAATGAGCAGTTCTTC. The sequence joins TRBV27 to TRBJ2-1, with a weak D call of TRBD1 (6 bases match). Relative to germline, V is 0 bases shorter and J is 4 bases shorter, with 13 bases between their ends. The CDR3 has 16 amino acids, counting the end cysteine and phenylalanine. Only CDR3 DNA is held: 48 bases, read in frame from base 1. CDR1 and CDR2 were assigned from the germline V gene (reference sequence) as MNHEY and SMNVEV.